Included here is one T cell receptor (beta chain) sequence, with context. Antigen: not known. The data belong to a study of T cell repertoires in cytomegalovirus infection. For the study at large: The authors used CMV epitopes that were HLA-C-restricted (recently identified) and HLA-B-restricted (well studied). Points from the study as a whole: Ex vivo responses were dominated by HLA-C-restricted CMV-specific TCR beta clonotypes. Cumulative public TCR beta family frequency identified carriers of CMV plus the relevant HLA.

Germline CDR1 SGHVT, CDR2 SQSDAQ. V shed 5 bases, J shed 3 bases, and the junction held 4 bases outside the gene matches. This CDR3 has 13 amino acids. One entry per CDR3 protein results from TCRdb running MiXCR on the reads. The sample lists about 920,000 distinct CDR3 sequences; 31% were seen once. Specimen: cultured CD8+ T cells from PBMCs, collected from culture after CMV antigen stimulation. This receptor was taken from a human donor in good health (CMV status not recorded). Some clones in this sample may be carry-over from other donors' samples. The chain recombines TRBV7-4 with TRBJ2-7; 7 bases are a match to TRBD1. CDR3 amino acids: CASSPGGFYEQYV. The CDR3 region has the DNA TGTGCCAGCAGCCCAGGGGGTTTCTACGAGCAGTACGTC.